This TCR beta chain was found in a study of cytomegalovirus exposure and HLA in healthy donors. This clone has only a few counts. What it recognizes is unknown. Between the trimmed V and J ends, which lost 3 bases and 3 bases, there was a span of 16 bases. The CDR3 totals 15 residues. Germline V gene lookup returns CDR1 SGDLS and CDR2 YYNGEE. The PCR used 60 Vbeta and 13 Jbeta primers. The table came from immunoSEQ multiplex PCR; TCRdb's copy has only in-frame clones and leaves some out. The table includes 130,000 or so clones, less than 75% detected once. Study-wide points: What TCR beta sequences reportedly achieved was accurate prediction of HLA-A and HLA-B alleles in most subjects. High sensitivity and specificity were reportedly achieved when the classifier diagnosed cytomegalovirus status.

The rearrangement uses TRBV9 and TRBJ2-7; possible D gene TRBD1, 6 bases. Material: PBMCs. The source is a woman in her 40s in good health and CMV-seropositive. The CDR3 protein is CASSAGIRQDYEQYF. DNA for the CDR3: TGTGCCAGCAGCGCCGGAATAAGACAGGACTACGAGCAGTACTTC.